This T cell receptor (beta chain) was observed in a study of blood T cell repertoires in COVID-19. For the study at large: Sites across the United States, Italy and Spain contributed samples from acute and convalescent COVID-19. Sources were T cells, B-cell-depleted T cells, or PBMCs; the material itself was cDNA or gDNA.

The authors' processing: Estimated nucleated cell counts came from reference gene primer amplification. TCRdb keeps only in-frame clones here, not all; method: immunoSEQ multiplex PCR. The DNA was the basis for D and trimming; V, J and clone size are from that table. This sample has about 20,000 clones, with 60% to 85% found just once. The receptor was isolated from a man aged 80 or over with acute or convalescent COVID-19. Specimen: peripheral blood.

CDR3 region: CASSPKVAGDSYNEQFF. Written as DNA, the CDR3 is TGTGCCAGCTCACCGAAGGTAGCGGGCGACTCCTACAATGAGCAGTTCTTC. The gene calls are TRBV18 and TRBJ2-1; 7 bases agree with TRBD2. Germline V gene lookup returns CDR1 KGHSH and CDR2 LQKENI. The V gene end was trimmed by 3 bases and the J gene end by 0 bases; junction bases not matched to a gene: 8. This CDR3 contains 17 residues.